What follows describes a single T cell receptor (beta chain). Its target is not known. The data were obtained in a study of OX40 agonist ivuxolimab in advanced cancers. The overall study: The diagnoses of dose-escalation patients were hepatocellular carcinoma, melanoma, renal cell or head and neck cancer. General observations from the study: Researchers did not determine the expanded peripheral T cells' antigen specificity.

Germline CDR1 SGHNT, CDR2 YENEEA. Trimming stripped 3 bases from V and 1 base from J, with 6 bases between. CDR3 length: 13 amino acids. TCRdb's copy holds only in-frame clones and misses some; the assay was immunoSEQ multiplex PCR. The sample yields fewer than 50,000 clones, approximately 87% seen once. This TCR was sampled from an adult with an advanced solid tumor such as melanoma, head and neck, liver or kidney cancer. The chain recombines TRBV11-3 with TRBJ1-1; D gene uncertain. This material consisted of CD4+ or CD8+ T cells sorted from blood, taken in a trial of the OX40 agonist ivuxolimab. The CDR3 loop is CASSFGGNTEAFF. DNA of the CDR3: TGTGCCAGCAGCTTTGGTGGGAACACTGAAGCTTTCTTT.